The rows below give T cell receptor beta chains drawn from one sample of a study of blood T cell repertoires in COVID-19. Libraries were prepared by immunoSEQ multiplex PCR; TCRdb keeps only in-frame clonotypes and omits some of them. Of about 76,000 clones listed, 65% to 90% were seen once; the top ten hold around 17%. The sequencing sample was made of peripheral blood. The receptors derive from a human donor in a cohort sampled during active COVID-19. CDR3s include the opening cysteine and the closing phenylalanine or tryptophan. Fields, in order: V gene, clone size, J gene, D gene, CDR3 protein, CDR3 DNA. D genes are given only for firm matches. Not every row has a clone size; where given, it reads once, few, many or a size class.

TRBV29-1	NA	TRBJ1-2	NA	CSVGFGYGYTF	TGCAGCGTTGGATTCGGCTATGGCTACACCTTC
TRBV18	NA	TRBJ2-1	NA	CASSPGGGTYNEQFF	TGTGCCAGCTCACCCGGGGGAGGTACTTACAATGAGCAGTTCTTC
TRBV7-6	NA	TRBJ1-4	NA	CASTQDSRFATNEKLFF	TGTGCCAGCACCCAGGACAGCCGATTTGCAACTAATGAAAAACTGTTTTTT
TRBV5-6	NA	TRBJ2-4	TRBD1	CASSSTGVLKNIQYF	TGTGCCAGCAGCTCGACAGGGGTATTAAAAAACATTCAGTACTTC
TRBV6-1	NA	TRBJ1-5	NA	CASRETQGPYSNQPQHF	TGTGCCAGCAGGGAAACACAGGGACCATATAGCAATCAGCCCCAGCATTTT
TRBV5-4	NA	TRBJ1-3	NA	CASSPVPETGNTIYF	TGTGCCAGCAGCCCGGTCCCGGAGACTGGAAACACCATATATTTT
TRBV28	NA	TRBJ2-1	NA	CASSLAGSRGGFF	TGTGCCAGCAGTTTAGCTGGCTCACGAGGAGGGTTCTTC
TRBV6-2/TRBV6-3	NA	TRBJ2-7	TRBD2	CASSSPGGGLSYEQYF	TGTGCCAGCAGCTCCCCAGGCGGGGGGCTCTCCTACGAGCAGTACTTC
TRBV5-6	NA	TRBJ1-2	NA	CASSFPGGVGYTF	TGTGCCAGCAGCTTCCCCGGCGGGGTTGGCTACACCTTC
TRBV24-1	once	TRBJ2-2	NA	CATSDFPRAGELFF	TGTGCCACCAGTGATTTTCCCAGGGCCGGGGAGCTGTTTTTT
TRBV4-2	NA	TRBJ2-1	NA	CASSASPEGNEQFF	TGTGCCAGCAGCGCGTCCCCGGAGGGGAATGAGCAGTTCTTC
TRBV7-3	NA	TRBJ2-3	TRBD1	CASSFKTGGDTQYF	TGTGCCAGCAGTTTCAAGACAGGGGGAGATACGCAGTATTTT
TRBV4-1	NA	TRBJ2-1	NA	CASSRAQGYNEQFF	TGCGCCAGCAGCCGAGCACAGGGCTACAATGAGCAGTTCTTC
TRBV23-1	NA	TRBJ2-5	NA	CASSQAKTGSQETQYF	TGCGCCAGCAGTCAGGCTAAGACAGGAAGCCAAGAGACCCAGTACTTC
TRBV10-1	NA	TRBJ2-1	TRBD1	CASSDRTSGQGLDEQFF	TGCGCCAGCAGTGATCGAACCTCGGGACAGGGGTTGGATGAGCAGTTCTTC
TRBV19	once	TRBJ1-2	NA	CASSIRRYYGYTF	TGTGCCAGTAGTATTCGGAGATACTATGGCTACACCTTC
TRBV6-2/TRBV6-3	NA	TRBJ1-5	NA	CASSPQGNNQPQHF	TGTGCCAGCAGTCCACAGGGTAACAATCAGCCCCAGCATTTT
TRBV5-1	NA	TRBJ2-7	TRBD2	CASSRLIAGGSYEQYF	TGCGCCAGCAGTCGGCTAATAGCGGGGGGTTCCTACGAGCAGTACTTC
TRBV2	NA	TRBJ2-1	NA	CASNGREAHNEQFF	TGTGCCAGCAACGGTCGGGAAGCACACAATGAGCAGTTCTTC
TRBV30	NA	TRBJ2-2	TRBD1	CAWTSGQGTGELFF	TGTGCCTGGACGTCGGGACAGGGGACCGGGGAGCTGTTTTTT
TRBV30	NA	TRBJ2-5	NA	CAGRLGGVKTQYF	TGTGCCGGTCGGTTGGGGGGAGTCAAGACCCAGTACTTC
TRBV5-4	NA	TRBJ1-2	TRBD1	CASSFGGRGNYGYTF	TGTGCCAGCAGCTTTGGCGGCAGGGGGAACTATGGCTACACCTTC
TRBV5-1	NA	TRBJ2-4	TRBD1	CASNRGLENIQYF	TGCGCCAGCAACAGGGGGCTCGAAAACATTCAGTACTTC
TRBV2	NA	TRBJ2-7	NA	CASSDGGNSYEQYF	TGTGCCAGCAGTGACGGCGGCAACTCCTACGAGCAGTACTTC
TRBV5-6	NA	TRBJ2-3	NA	CASSLDFSDTQYF	TGTGCCAGCAGCTTGGACTTTTCAGATACGCAGTATTTT
TRBV6-1	NA	TRBJ1-4	NA	CASSDRVVNEKLFF	TGTGCCAGCAGTGACAGGGTGGTTAATGAAAAACTGTTTTTT
TRBV5-1	NA	TRBJ2-7	TRBD1	CASSLVGDRTGPSSYEQYF	TGCGCCAGCAGCTTGGTAGGGGACAGGACTGGACCAAGCTCCTACGAGCAGTACTTC
TRBV19	NA	TRBJ2-4	TRBD1	CATRDREKLAKNIQYF	TGTGCCACAAGGGACAGGGAAAAACTAGCCAAAAACATTCAGTACTTC
TRBV15	NA	TRBJ1-4	NA	CATSRDSVAANEKLFF	TGTGCCACCAGCAGAGATTCGGTGGCGGCAAATGAAAAACTGTTTTTT
TRBV9	NA	TRBJ2-2	NA	CASLGLAKSPGELFF	TGTGCCAGCCTGGGGCTAGCGAAGTCCCCCGGGGAGCTGTTTTTT
TRBV6-2/TRBV6-3	NA	TRBJ2-6	TRBD1	CASSRQGARGANVLTF	TGTGCCAGCAGTAGACAGGGGGCGAGAGGGGCCAACGTCCTGACTTTC
TRBV9	NA	TRBJ1-5	NA	CASSKTPQGSSNQPQHF	TGTGCCAGCAGCAAAACCCCACAGGGCTCTAGCAATCAGCCCCAGCATTTT
TRBV24-1	NA	TRBJ2-7	NA	CATSDSRTRVGHYEQYF	TGTGCCACCAGTGATTCTCGGACACGAGTCGGGCACTACGAGCAGTACTTC
TRBV28	NA	TRBJ1-2	NA	CASSLGQTNYGYTF	TGTGCCAGCAGTTTAGGGCAGACTAACTATGGCTACACCTTC
TRBV27	NA	TRBJ2-1	NA	CASSLTGVSYNEQFF	TGTGCCAGCAGTTTAACGGGAGTCTCCTACAATGAGCAGTTCTTC
TRBV12-5	NA	TRBJ2-3	TRBD2	CASGLDALADTQYF	TGTGCTAGTGGTTTGGACGCACTAGCGGATACGCAGTATTTT
TRBV6-5	NA	TRBJ1-2	NA	CASSPRRGLSYGYTF	TGTGCCAGCAGCCCGAGGAGGGGACTGTCGTATGGCTACACCTTC
TRBV5-5	NA	TRBJ1-2	TRBD1	CASSLDRGLYGYTF	TGTGCCAGCAGCTTGGACAGGGGGCTCTATGGCTACACCTTC
TRBV7-9	NA	TRBJ2-7	TRBD2	CASSTSGRGGSYEQYF	TGTGCCAGCAGCACCTCGGGGCGGGGGGGATCCTACGAGCAGTACTTC
TRBV19	NA	TRBJ2-5	TRBD2	CASAGTRQETQYF	TGTGCCTCAGCCGGGACTAGACAAGAGACCCAGTACTTC
TRBV4-1	NA	TRBJ2-1	TRBD1	CASSQSTGGNEQFF	TGCGCCAGCAGCCAATCAACAGGGGGCAATGAGCAGTTCTTC
TRBV14	NA	TRBJ2-1	NA	CASSLLRGSYNEQFF	TGTGCCAGCAGCCTCCTCAGGGGCTCCTACAATGAGCAGTTCTTC
TRBV12-3/TRBV12-4	NA	TRBJ1-1	TRBD1	CASSRQGVTEAFF	TGTGCCAGCAGCCGACAGGGGGTCACTGAAGCTTTCTTT
TRBV5-4	NA	TRBJ1-1	NA	CASSLQGSNTEAFF	TGTGCCAGCAGCTTACAGGGTAGCAACACTGAAGCTTTCTTT
TRBV23-1	NA	TRBJ1-2	TRBD1	CASSQSGTGRNYGYTF	TGCGCCAGCAGTCAATCGGGGACAGGGCGAAACTATGGCTACACCTTC
TRBV19	NA	TRBJ1-3	TRBD1	CASSPRDRSSGNTIYF	TGTGCCAGTAGCCCTCGGGACAGAAGCTCTGGAAACACCATATATTTT